The rows below give T cell receptor beta chains drawn from one sample of a study of blood T cell repertoires in COVID-19. Using immunoSEQ multiplex PCR, the repertoire was profiled, and TCRdb retains in-frame clones only, with some absent. The profile shows hundreds of thousands of clones, around 90% of them singletons. What was sequenced was PBMCs or T cells enriched from blood (not recorded which). These receptors came from a man aged 60-69 years who had recovered from COVID-19. CDR3s include the opening cysteine and the closing phenylalanine or tryptophan. A D gene is named only where the DNA matches it firmly. Clone size is shown for a subset of rows, as once, few, many or a class of expanded clone.

TRBV10-1,TRBJ2-7,.,TRBD1,CASGDRVGEQYF,TGCGCCAGCGGGGACAGGGTCGGCGAGCAGTACTTC
TRBV5-4,TRBJ2-6,.,.,CAAGGSHLSGANVLTF,TGTGCCGCCGGGGGTTCCCACCTCTCTGGGGCCAACGTCCTGACTTTC
TRBV3-1/TRBV3-2,TRBJ2-7,.,.,CASSQGRVGNEQYF,TGTGCCAGCAGCCAGGGCAGGGTTGGGAACGAGCAGTACTTC
TRBV20-1,TRBJ1-2,few,.,CSASDGQLSTF,TGCAGTGCTAGTGACGGACAGCTGAGCACCTTC
TRBV9,TRBJ2-3,.,.,CASSVAIHSSVPDTQYF,TGTGCCAGCAGCGTAGCCATTCATTCAAGCGTGCCAGATACGCAGTATTTT
TRBV7-9,TRBJ1-1,.,.,CASRSTENTEAFF,TGTGCCAGCAGAAGTACAGAGAACACTGAAGCTTTCTTT
TRBV29-1,TRBJ2-7,.,.,CSVAPSEAYEQYF,TGCAGCGTTGCGCCTAGCGAAGCCTACGAGCAGTACTTC
TRBV18,TRBJ1-5,.,.,CASSPRGSIGQPQHF,TGTGCCAGCTCACCTCGGGGTTCGATCGGTCAGCCCCAGCATTTT
TRBV7-2,TRBJ2-6,.,.,CASSFAGGRSGANVLTF,TGTGCCAGCAGCTTTGCAGGGGGGAGATCTGGGGCCAACGTCCTGACTTTC
TRBV11-3,TRBJ2-3,.,TRBD2,CASSLGVGMAGGRTDTQYF,TGTGCCAGCAGCTTAGGAGTCGGAATGGCGGGAGGGCGAACAGATACGCAGTATTTT
TRBV9,TRBJ2-3,.,.,CASSVGRGASTDTQYF,TGTGCCAGCAGCGTAGGACGGGGGGCATCCACAGATACGCAGTATTTT
TRBV5-6,TRBJ1-6,.,.,CASSFLQANSPLHF,TGTGCCAGCAGCTTTTTACAGGCTAATTCACCCCTCCACTTT
TRBV6-2/TRBV6-3,TRBJ1-2,.,.,CASSYRGASDYGYTF,TGTGCCAGCAGTTACCGGGGGGCGTCGGACTATGGCTACACCTTC
TRBV4-2,TRBJ1-2,.,.,CASRVELANYGYTF,TGTGCCAGCAGGGTAGAACTAGCTAACTATGGCTACACCTTC
TRBV5-1,TRBJ2-7,.,TRBD1,CASSSGQGYEQYF,TGCGCCAGCAGCTCGGGACAGGGCTACGAGCAGTACTTC
TRBV18,TRBJ1-1,.,.,CASSPTRGDTEAFF,TGTGCCAGCTCACCAACCCGGGGGGACACTGAAGCTTTCTTT
TRBV11-3,TRBJ1-1,.,.,CASSLEGRETEAFF,TGTGCCAGCAGCTTAGAGGGCCGGGAAACTGAAGCTTTCTTT
TRBV9,TRBJ2-1,.,.,CATSSNEQFF,TGTGCCACCTCCAGCAATGAGCAGTTCTTC
TRBV4-1,TRBJ1-1,.,.,CASSQDQGSEAFF,TGCGCCAGCAGCCAAGATCAGGGCTCTGAAGCTTTCTTT
TRBV29-1,TRBJ2-1,.,TRBD2,CSVDPSGSFGEQFF,TGCAGCGTTGACCCTAGCGGGAGCTTCGGTGAGCAGTTCTTC
TRBV11-2,TRBJ1-3,.,.,CASSLDLTTSSGNTIYF,TGTGCCAGCAGCTTAGATCTGACAACGAGCTCTGGAAACACCATATATTTT
TRBV30,TRBJ1-6,.,TRBD1,CAWRTSGQGFSPLHF,TGTGCCTGGAGGACCTCGGGACAGGGATTTTCACCCCTCCACTTT
TRBV12-5,TRBJ1-5,.,.,CASGQGRNQPQHF,TGTGCTAGTGGCCAGGGGAGAAATCAGCCCCAGCATTTT
TRBV24-1,TRBJ2-3,.,.,CATVQDTDTQYF,TGTGCCACCGTCCAGGACACAGATACGCAGTATTTT
TRBV2,TRBJ1-6,.,.,CASSERVVGNSPLHF,TGTGCCAGCAGTGAACGGGTTGTCGGTAATTCACCCCTCCACTTT
TRBV14,TRBJ2-3,.,.,CASSHVLLYYTDTQYF,TGTGCCAGCAGCCACGTGTTACTATATTACACAGATACGCAGTATTTT
TRBV11-2,TRBJ2-7,.,.,CASSNDYLPSEQYF,TGTGCCAGCAGCAACGACTATCTTCCCTCCGAGCAGTACTTC
TRBV7-9,TRBJ1-4,.,TRBD1,CASSPGQGDEKLFF,TGTGCCAGCAGCCCGGGACAGGGAGACGAAAAACTGTTTTTT
TRBV12-3/TRBV12-4,TRBJ2-1,.,TRBD2,CASSPGLVGQFF,TGTGCCAGCAGCCCTGGACTAGTCGGGCAGTTCTTC
TRBV29-1,TRBJ1-1,.,TRBD1,CSVGTPGGEAFF,TGCAGCGTTGGAACCCCAGGGGGTGAAGCTTTCTTT
TRBV2,TRBJ2-1,.,TRBD2,CASSYNYRAGNSYNEQFF,TGTGCCAGCAGCTATAACTATCGAGCGGGAAACTCCTACAATGAGCAGTTCTTC
TRBV3-1/TRBV3-2,TRBJ2-1,.,.,CASSQDPVSSYNEQFF,TGTGCCAGCAGCCAAGATCCGGTGAGCTCCTACAATGAGCAGTTCTTC
TRBV7-8,TRBJ2-7,.,TRBD1,CASRKDTGAYEQYF,TGTGCCAGCAGGAAAGACACAGGGGCCTACGAGCAGTACTTC
TRBV19,TRBJ2-1,.,TRBD2,CASSIGGLPSTYNEQFF,TGTGCCAGTAGTATTGGGGGACTACCATCTACCTACAATGAGCAGTTCTTC
TRBV7-8,TRBJ1-2,few,.,CASSFFGDTRNYGYTF,TGTGCCAGCAGCTTTTTCGGGGACACAAGAAACTATGGCTACACCTTC
TRBV6-5,TRBJ2-7,.,.,CASYRVPYEQYF,TGTGCCAGTTACAGGGTCCCCTACGAGCAGTACTTC
TRBV18,TRBJ1-1,.,.,CASSEHTLVGSSAEAFF,TGTGCCAGCTCAGAGCACACCCTCGTGGGGAGCTCGGCTGAAGCTTTCTTT
TRBV5-6,TRBJ1-1,.,.,CASTGATEAFF,TGTGCCAGCACAGGGGCGACTGAAGCTTTCTTT
TRBV5-4,TRBJ1-2,few,.,CASSPGGGAANYGYTF,TGTGCCAGCAGCCCTGGAGGGGGGGCAGCTAACTATGGCTACACCTTC
TRBV6-5,TRBJ1-2,.,.,CASSYSGTANYGYTF,TGTGCCAGCAGTTACTCGGGCACGGCTAACTATGGCTACACCTTC